The sequence of this T cell receptor (beta chain) was determined in a study of CD8 T cells in Susac syndrome. Study information: Active disease was present in six of the sequenced Susac syndrome patients, and remission in eight or nine.

With random hexamers, reverse transcription was performed on 0.5 to 1 ug of RNA. Each CDR3 protein gets one entry after TCRdb re-called the immunoSEQ multiplex PCR reads with MiXCR. The sample has 170,000 or so distinct CDR3 sequences, 90% to 96% seen once; the top ten hold around 0.12%. This CDR3 comprises 12 residues. Germline V CDR1 and CDR2: SQVTM, ANQGSEA. The V and J ends lost 6 bases and 3 bases respectively, with 11 bases between them. Sample: CD4+ T cells from PBMCs. The chain employs TRBV29-1 and TRBJ1-2, with D tentatively TRBD1 (6 bases). The TCR originated in a human donor with Susac syndrome. The CDR3 DNA follows: TGCAGCGTGTTGGGGGCTCACTATGGCTACACCTTC. This codes for CSVLGAHYGYTF. Full variable domain (outside the CDR3, taken from reference TRBV29-1 and TRBJ1-2): SAVISQKPSRDICQRGTSLTIQCQVDSQVTMMFWYRQQPGQSLTLIATANQGSEATYESGFVIDKFPISRPNLTFSTLTVSNMSPEDSSIYLCSVLGAHYGYTFGSGTRLTVV.